These 28 T cell receptor beta chains came from one sample sequenced in a study of T cell repertoires and Cas9 in healthy adults (dated by TCRdb to about 2018). The library was prepared using the immunoSEQ multiplex PCR assay. TCRdb carries this immuneACCESS record with in-frame sequences only. Its versions omit some clonotypes, under half of them owing to an unresolved V gene in the studies checked, with the rest unexplained. This sample has over 20,000 clones in its table, and 91% of those were observed once. The ten biggest clones cover about 1.6% of the sample. Input material: CD4+ effector T cells (CD127+, CD25-, CD137-, CD154-) from PBMCs; culture status not recorded. The source is a human donor in good health.

The chain uses TRBV6-1 and TRBJ2-5; 7 nucleotides agree with TRBD1. The J call may be incorrect, as the DNA end agrees better with TRBJ2-7. Germline loops: CDR1 MNHNS, CDR2 SASEGT. The CDR3 covers 15 residues. The DNA for the CDR3 is TGTGCCAGCAGTGGTCAGGGGGAAGTCGGTGGCGAGCAGTACTTC. This encodes CASSGQGEVGGEQYF.

This chain joins TRBV28 and TRBJ2-5, with 9 bases fitting TRBD1. The CDR3 has 18 residues. CDR1 is MDHEN, CDR2 SYDVKM, per germline. Losses at the gene ends were 2 bases for V and 1 base for J; bases not matched to a gene: 11. As DNA, the CDR3 is TGTGCCAGCAGTTTAGGGGACAGGGCTTTTTTTGGCCAAGAGACCCAGTACTTC. It is translated as CASSLGDRAFFGQETQYF.

The chain couples TRBV5-1 to TRBJ2-3; D unclear. The CDR3 sequence is 16 residues long. In germline, CDR1 is SGHRS, CDR2 YFSETQ. V dropped 0 bases and J dropped 1 base, with 12 bases sitting between them. The CDR3, as DNA: TGCGCCAGCAGCTTGGGGCAGGATATTCGCACAGATACGCAGTATTTT. Its translation is CASSLGQDIRTDTQYF.

The rearrangement uses TRBV5-1 and TRBJ1-2, with D uncertain. CDR1 and CDR2 (germline): SGHRS, YFSETQ. This CDR3 has 13 amino acids. The V end was cut by 2 bases, the J end by 5 bases, with 10 bases between. This CDR3 is CASSLTEPYGYTF. In DNA form, the CDR3 reads TGCGCCAGCAGCTTAACGGAGCCATATGGCTACACCTTC.

The count of this clone is one. This chain links TRBV11-2 with TRBJ2-7, with a tentative D call TRBD2 (6 bases). The germline gives CDR1 SGHAT, CDR2 FQNNGV. V lost 1 base and J lost 4, with 17 bases in between. The CDR3 consists of 16 residues. CDR3 bases: TGTGCCAGCAGCTTAGCTTTCCGGGGACTGAAGTACGAGCAGTACTTC. It specifies CASSLAFRGLKYEQYF.

This clone was observed a handful of times. The rearrangement joins TRBV20-1 to TRBJ2-3, with D unclear. The V and J ends lost 5 bases and 7 bases respectively, with 7 bases between them. The CDR3 loop spans 10 amino acids. Looked up from germline, CDR1 is DFQATT and CDR2 is SNEGSKA (reference sequence). The CDR3 protein is CSAYQNTQYF. The CDR3 DNA sequence: TGCAGTGCTTACCAGAATACGCAGTATTTT.

The chain uses TRBV5-1 and TRBJ1-5; weak D call: TRBD1 (5 bases). From germline, CDR1 is SGHRS and CDR2 YFSETQ. The CDR3 sequence is 16 residues long. Between the trimmed V and J ends, which lost 0 bases and 3 bases, there was a span of 13 bases. This chain's CDR3 is CASSLEGPENNQPQHF. For the CDR3, the DNA is TGCGCCAGCAGCTTGGAGGGGCCAGAGAACAATCAGCCCCAGCATTTT. Filled out from reference TRBV5-1 and TRBJ1-5, the complete variable domain reads KAGVTQTPRYLIKTRGQQVTLSCSPISGHRSVSWYQQTPGQGLQFLFEYFSETQRNKGNFPGRFSGRQFSNSRSEMNVSTLELGDSALYLCASSLEGPENNQPQHFGDGTRLSIL.

This chain connects TRBV5-1 to TRBJ2-7; D may be TRBD2 (7 bases). The CDR3 contains 14 residues. The germline V gene encodes CDR1 SGHRS and CDR2 YFSETQ. The ends were cut back, 4 bases at V and 7 bases at J, with 18 bases in the middle. The CDR3 coding sequence is TGCGCCAGCAGCGGGGGGGCGGAGGGTGGAGAGCAGTACTTC. This gives the protein CASSGGAEGGEQYF.

The chain links TRBV5-6 to TRBJ2-7, with TRBD2 matching over 7 bases. From germline, CDR1 is SGHDT and CDR2 YYEEEE. The V gene end was trimmed by 4 bases and the J gene end by 6 bases; junction bases not matched to a gene: 19. The CDR3 is made up of 17 amino acids. The CDR3 coding sequence is TGTGCCAGCAGCACCCCTACTGCGGGGGAGGCCTCCGGCGAGCAGTACTTC. Amino acid sequence: CASSTPTAGEASGEQYF.

This chain connects TRBV6-1 to TRBJ2-5; 11 bases line up with TRBD2. V shed 2 bases and J 4 bases; nucleotides not matched to a gene: 3. Germline-derived CDR1 and CDR2 are MNHNS and SASEGT. This CDR3 comprises 15 residues. CDR3 sequence reads: CASSELLAGAETQYF. The DNA for the CDR3 is TGTGCCAGCAGTGAATTACTAGCGGGGGCAGAGACCCAGTACTTC.

This clone was seen once. The chain links TRBV2 to TRBJ2-7; D is unresolved. Looked up from germline, CDR1 is SNHLY and CDR2 is FYNNEI. This CDR3 is built from 12 residues. The CDR3 coding sequence is TGTGCATCGGTCGGGCGAACCTACGAGCAGTACTTC. This translates into CASVGRTYEQYF.

The chain carries TRBV7-6 and TRBJ1-3; tentative D call: TRBD1 (6 bases). CDR1 and CDR2 from the germline V gene are SGHVS and FNYEAQ. The CDR3 has 17 residues. Trimming stripped 2 bases from V and 0 bases from J, with 14 bases between. In DNA form, the CDR3 reads TGTGCCAGCAGCTTACTCTCCCAGGACAGCTCTGGAAACACCATATATTTT. Amino acid sequence: CASSLLSQDSSGNTIYF.

This chain connects TRBV19 to TRBJ1-4; no clear D gene. CDR3 length equals 12 residues. The V end was cut by 3 bases, the J end by 8 bases, with 7 bases between. Germline CDR1 reads LNHDA; CDR2 reads SQIVND (reference sequence). In DNA form, the CDR3 reads TGTGCCAGTAGTATTTCGCGAGAAAAACTGTTTTTT. Translating gives CASSISREKLFF.

The chain joins TRBV7-2 to TRBJ1-4; a possible D gene is TRBD1 (6 bases). CDR3 length: 19 residues. Trimming stripped 2 bases from V and 7 bases from J, with 26 bases between. Per the germline V gene, CDR1 is SGHTA and CDR2 is FQGNSA. This CDR3 reads CASSLLAGTSIAAIEKLFF. The CDR3 DNA reads as TGTGCCAGCAGCTTACTTGCCGGGACATCGATTGCTGCTATTGAAAAACTGTTTTTT. Full variable domain (missing parts from reference TRBV7-2 and TRBJ1-4): GAGVSQSPSNKVTEKGKDVELRCDPISGHTALYWYRQSLGQGLEFLIYFQGNSAPDKSGLPSDRFSAERTGGSVSTLTIQRTQQEDSAVYLCASSLLAGTSIAAIEKLFFGSGTQLSVL.

The chain has TRBV29-1 and TRBJ1-4; TRBD1 agrees at 8 bases. CDR3 length: 14 amino acids. V lost 0 bases, J lost 6 bases, and 3 bases stayed unmatched. The germline V gene encodes CDR1 SQVTM and CDR2 ANQGSEA. The CDR3, as DNA: TGCAGCGTTGAAGAAGACAGGGGACATGAAAAACTGTTTTTT. It encodes CSVEEDRGHEKLFF. Full variable domain (rest looked up from reference TRBV29-1 and TRBJ1-4): SAVISQKPSRDICQRGTSLTIQCQVDSQVTMMFWYRQQPGQSLTLIATANQGSEATYESGFVIDKFPISRPNLTFSTLTVSNMSPEDSSIYLCSVEEDRGHEKLFFGSGTQLSVL.

This chain links TRBV7-8 with TRBJ1-1; D uncertain. Trimming took 5 bases from V and 0 from J, leaving 10 bases between them. The CDR3 runs 14 residues. CDR1 SGHVS and CDR2 FQNEAQ come from the germline V gene. The CDR3 protein is CASSIGRVNTEAFF. CDR3 nucleotide sequence: TGTGCCAGCAGCATTGGGCGCGTGAACACTGAAGCTTTCTTT.

The V gene is TRBV7-3, the J gene TRBJ2-3; 7 bases align to TRBD2. This CDR3 has 18 amino acids. The germline gives CDR1 SGHTA, CDR2 FQGTGA. V shed 5 bases, J shed 3 bases, and the junction held 17 bases outside the gene matches. The CDR3 bases are TGTGCCAGCAGCCCGAGGGCTAGCGGAATACCTGGGACAGATACGCAGTATTTT. Translating gives CASSPRASGIPGTDTQYF.

The CDR3 here is CASRGTGNNQPQHF. The DNA of the CDR3 is TGTGCCAGTAGGGGGACAGGGAACAATCAGCCCCAGCATTTT. The J gene is TRBJ1-5, the V gene TRBV19; the match to TRBD1 covers 9 bases. This CDR3 is built from 14 residues. The V segment lost 6 bases and the J segment 3 bases; nucleotides outside the gene matches: 3. Germline assignment: CDR1 LNHDA and CDR2 SQIVND (reference sequence).

V and J are TRBV7-2 and TRBJ2-5; TRBD1 agrees at 10 bases. The CDR3 runs 17 residues. The junction had 10 bases not matched to a gene; V was cut back by 5 bases and J by 1 base. The germline V gene encodes CDR1 SGHTA and CDR2 FQGNSA. The CDR3 sequence: CASSPRGGQGTQETQYF. As DNA, the CDR3 is TGTGCCAGCAGCCCCCGTGGGGGACAGGGGACCCAAGAGACCCAGTACTTC. The full variable domain, with the rest looked up from reference TRBV7-2 and TRBJ2-5, is GAGVSQSPSNKVTEKGKDVELRCDPISGHTALYWYRQSLGQGLEFLIYFQGNSAPDKSGLPSDRFSAERTGGSVSTLTIQRTQQEDSAVYLCASSPRGGQGTQETQYFGPGTRLLVL.

The V call is TRBV12-5, the J call TRBJ2-2; D is possibly TRBD1 (5 bases). The CDR3 totals 16 residues. Germline-derived CDR1 and CDR2 are LGHNT and FRNRAP. V was cut by 6 bases and J by 2 bases, with 16 bases left in between. The CDR3 loop is CASGPQQVINTGELFF. CDR3 sequence (DNA): TGTGCTAGTGGACCCCAACAGGTTATCAACACCGGGGAGCTGTTTTTT.

V gene TRBV4-2 combines with J gene TRBJ2-3; no firm D call. CDR1 is LGHNA, CDR2 YNFKEQ, per germline. The length of the CDR3 is 14 residues. The V end lost 0 bases, the J end lost 1 base, and 5 bases lay between the germline ends. This chain's CDR3 is CASSQESRTDTQYF. The CDR3 nucleotides read TGTGCCAGCAGCCAAGAGTCCCGCACAGATACGCAGTATTTT.

This clone was seen a handful of times. This rearrangement joins TRBV7-2 to TRBJ1-2; D is uncertain. The CDR3 has 15 residues. Germline V gives CDR1 SGHTA, CDR2 FQGNSA. Trimming removed 0 bases at V and 2 bases at J, with 10 bases between. The CDR3 sequence: CASSLARDMNYGYTF. Written as DNA, the CDR3 is TGTGCCAGCAGCTTAGCCCGGGATATGAACTATGGCTACACCTTC.

There are a few counts of this clone. The CDR3 spells CASSQEGTLSTDTQYF. CDR3 nucleotide sequence: TGCGCCAGCAGCCAAGAGGGTACCCTTAGCACAGATACGCAGTATTTT. The rearrangement links TRBV4-1 to TRBJ2-3; D uncertain. The CDR3 contains 16 residues. Trimming took off 0 bases at V and 0 bases at J, with 10 bases between the two ends. CDR1 and CDR2 from the germline V gene are MGHRA and YSYEKL.

The chain has TRBV5-1 and TRBJ1-3; D not certain. Germline CDR1 SGHRS, CDR2 YFSETQ. Trimming left V 3 bases short and J 4 bases short, with 5 bases between. The CDR3 extends over 12 amino acids. As DNA, the CDR3 is TGCGCCAGCAGCTCTCAGGGAAACACCATATATTTT. The encoded protein is CASSSQGNTIYF.

The chain joins TRBV19 to TRBJ2-2; D is possibly TRBD1 or TRBD2 (5 bases each). V was shortened by 5 bases and J by 4 bases, with 14 bases between the two germline ends. CDR3 length: 15 residues. Germline V gene data show CDR1 as LNHDA and CDR2 as SQIVND (reference sequence). For the CDR3, the DNA is TGTGCCAGTAGTTCGAGGGACGGAAGCACCGGGGAGCTGTTTTTT. It encodes CASSSRDGSTGELFF.

The J gene is TRBJ2-7, the V gene TRBV4-1; D remains unclear. Trimming removed 2 bases at V and 4 bases at J, with 6 bases between. The CDR3 is 12 amino acids. Germline V CDR1 and CDR2: MGHRA, YSYEKL. CDR3 sequence reads: CASSQLPYEQYF. CDR3 sequence (DNA): TGCGCCAGCAGCCAACTCCCGTACGAGCAGTACTTC.

The rearrangement uses TRBV5-3 and TRBJ2-5, with D perhaps assigned TRBD1 or TRBD2 (5 bases each). The last part of the DNA fits TRBJ2-7 better; the J call may be wrong. TRBV5-3 has ORF status, its function being uncertain. This CDR3 region has 13 residues. This CDR3 reads CTNPRDAIYEQYF. The CDR3 DNA is TGTACCAACCCCAGGGACGCGATTTACGAGCAGTACTTC.

J is TRBJ2-2 and V is TRBV2; D remains ambiguous. This CDR3 region has 16 residues. The V end was cut by 3 bases, the J end by 4 bases, with 15 bases between. CDR1 SNHLY and CDR2 FYNNEI come from the germline V gene. The CDR3 here is CASSDLGLPGTGELFF. The CDR3 bases are TGTGCCAGCAGTGACTTAGGTCTACCGGGCACCGGGGAGCTGTTTTTT.